These 15 T cell receptor beta chains came from one sample sequenced in a study of cytomegalovirus exposure and HLA in healthy donors. The primer mix had 60 Vbeta and 13 Jbeta primers. Assay used: immunoSEQ multiplex PCR; TCRdb lists only in-frame clones, some missing. This sample carries 75,000 to 100,000 clones, under 85% of them seen once, and the ten largest clones take around 3.2%. Source material: PBMCs. The receptors were sampled from a female donor in good health and CMV-seropositive.

The count of this clone is one. The rearrangement links TRBV14 to TRBJ2-7, with TRBD2 matching over 14 bases. The CDR3 sequence is 20 residues long. V was pared by 3 bases and J by 1 base, with 14 bases of the junction left unmatched. The germline CDR1 and CDR2 sequences are SGHDN and FVKESK. CDR3 region: CASSHGPGLAGVRGSYEQYF. The CDR3 DNA sequence: TGTGCCAGCAGCCATGGGCCGGGACTAGCGGGAGTCAGGGGATCCTACGAGCAGTACTTC.

This clone was seen once. This chain joins TRBV11-3 and TRBJ2-1; no definite D call. Germline CDR1 is SGHNT and CDR2 is YENEEA. There are 11 residues in the CDR3. V shed 4 bases and J shed 10 bases, with 8 bases lying between them. In nucleotides, the CDR3 is TGTGCCAGCAGCTCAGGTCGGGAGCAGTTCTTC. This gives the protein CASSSGREQFF.

This sequence joins TRBV7-3 and TRBJ2-5; 8 nucleotides line up with TRBD2. The CDR3 covers 14 residues. With 4 bases clipped from V and 2 bases from J, the junction kept 3 bases outside the gene matches. Germline CDR1 SGHTA, CDR2 FQGTGA. The CDR3 bases are TGTGCCAGCAGCTCGGGGGGGGGACAAGAGACCCAGTACTTC. Its translation is CASSSGGGQETQYF.

The genes are TRBV9 and TRBJ1-6; 7 nucleotides line up with TRBD1. Per germline, CDR1 SGDLS and CDR2 YYNGEE. CDR3 length equals 15 residues. The V and J ends lost 3 bases and 10 bases, in that order; junction bases with no gene match: 10. Here the CDR3 reads CASSAGQEARSPLHF. CDR3 DNA sequence: TGTGCCAGCAGCGCCGGACAGGAGGCACGGTCACCCCTCCACTTT.

The chain carries TRBV6-5 and TRBJ2-1; maybe TRBD2 (6 bases). CDR3 size: 15 residues. Per the germline V gene, CDR1 is MNHEY and CDR2 is SVGAGI. V shed 4 bases and J shed 0 bases, with 10 bases lying between them. The DNA of the CDR3 is TGTGCCAGCAGTTGGCAGGAGGGCTCCTACAATGAGCAGTTCTTC. It translates to CASSWQEGSYNEQFF.

In this sample, this clone turned up a few times. The chain is built from TRBV5-1 and TRBJ1-3; D is undetermined. V was pared by 0 bases and J by 10 bases, with 14 bases between. The CDR3 totals 14 residues. Germline V gene data show CDR1 as SGHRS and CDR2 as YFSETQ. The chain's CDR3 is CASSLAQVPGTIYF. The CDR3 coding sequence is TGCGCCAGCAGCTTGGCCCAGGTTCCGGGGACCATATATTTT.

V and J are TRBV5-4 and TRBJ2-7; D is undetermined. Between the trimmed V and J ends, which lost 4 bases and 7 bases, there was a span of 9 bases. The CDR3 consists of 11 residues. CDR1 and CDR2 from the germline V gene are SGHNT and YYREEE (reference sequence). The CDR3 DNA reads TGTGCCAGCAGCGACCCCGGGGAGCAGTACTTC. This gives the protein CASSDPGEQYF.

The gene calls are TRBV9 and TRBJ2-5; D possibly corresponds to TRBD2 (6 bases). The CDR3 is 14 amino acids. Germline CDR1 SGDLS, CDR2 YYNGEE. V was cut by 3 bases and J by 1 base, with 10 bases left in between. Written as DNA, the CDR3 is TGTGCCAGCAGCGCTGGAGGGACCCAAGAGACCCAGTACTTC. Its protein product is CASSAGGTQETQYF.

The V gene is TRBV5-1, the J gene TRBJ2-3; D uncertain. The V and J ends lost 0 bases and 6 bases respectively, with 5 bases between them. Germline CDR1 and CDR2: SGHRS and YFSETQ. CDR3 length: 12 amino acids. CDR3 sequence reads: CASSLAGDTQYF. The CDR3 DNA reads TGCGCCAGCAGCTTGGCCGGGGATACGCAGTATTTT.

Remarks on this clone: Other DNA sequences of this sample code for an identical CDR3. The rearrangement joins TRBV6-1 to TRBJ2-7; 8 positions agree with TRBD1. V lost 8 bases to trimming and J lost 0 bases; unmatched junction nucleotides: 3. Germline V lookup: CDR1 MNHNS, CDR2 SASEGT. The CDR3 sequence is 13 residues long. The CDR3 loop is CASRGQVSYEQYF. The CDR3 bases are TGTGCCAGCCGGGGACAGGTCTCCTACGAGCAGTACTTC.

This clone was seen more than once but under ten times. The genes are TRBV6-1 and TRBJ2-7, with D hard to call. V lost 7 bases and J lost 3, with 10 bases in between. The germline CDR1 and CDR2 sequences are MNHNS and SASEGT. The CDR3 totals 12 residues. The CDR3 bases are TGTGCCAGCAACTCCCGACTCTACGAGCAGTACTTC. Amino acids: CASNSRLYEQYF.

This chain uses TRBV28 with TRBJ1-6, with D possibly being TRBD1 (6 bases). The germline V and J ends were trimmed by 6 bases and 10 bases, with 16 bases remaining between them. The germline V gene encodes CDR1 MDHEN and CDR2 SYDVKM. The CDR3 loop spans 14 amino acids. The CDR3 DNA sequence: TGTGCCAGCAGACTAGGGGGGGGCAGGTCACCCCTCCACTTT. It codes for CASRLGGGRSPLHF. Full variable domain (outside the CDR3, taken from reference TRBV28 and TRBJ1-6): DVKVTQSSRYLVKRTGEKVFLECVQDMDHENMFWYRQDPGLGLRLIYFSYDVKMKEKGDIPEGYSVSREKKERFSLILESASTNQTSMYLCASRLGGGRSPLHFGNGTRLTVT.

The V gene is TRBV30, the J gene TRBJ2-1; the match to TRBD2 covers 7 bases. This CDR3 has 15 amino acids. With V trimmed by 4 bases and J by 4 bases, 10 bases remained unmatched. Germline V gene sequence: CDR1 GTSNPN, CDR2 SVGIG (reference sequence). For the CDR3, the DNA is TGTGCCTGGAATCCGAAAGCGGGGTTATACAATGAGCAGTTCTTC. Its protein product is CAWNPKAGLYNEQFF.

The rearrangement uses TRBV4-3 and TRBJ2-7; tentative D call: TRBD2 (6 bases). The CDR3 loop spans 16 amino acids. Trimming shortened V by 0 bases and J by 7 bases, and 19 bases separated the two germline ends. The germline gives CDR1 LGHNA, CDR2 YSLEER. CDR3 residues: CASSQDRRGWTKEQYF. For the CDR3, the DNA is TGCGCCAGCAGCCAAGATCGGCGGGGCTGGACTAAGGAGCAGTACTTC.

J is TRBJ2-3 and V is TRBV6-5; no clear D gene. Deletions cut 4 bases from V and 7 bases from J, with 6 bases between. This CDR3 contains 11 residues. Germline V gene sequence: CDR1 MNHEY, CDR2 SVGAGI. The CDR3 DNA sequence: TGTGCCAGCAGTTCCCAATATACGCAGTATTTT. Its protein product is CASSSQYTQYF.